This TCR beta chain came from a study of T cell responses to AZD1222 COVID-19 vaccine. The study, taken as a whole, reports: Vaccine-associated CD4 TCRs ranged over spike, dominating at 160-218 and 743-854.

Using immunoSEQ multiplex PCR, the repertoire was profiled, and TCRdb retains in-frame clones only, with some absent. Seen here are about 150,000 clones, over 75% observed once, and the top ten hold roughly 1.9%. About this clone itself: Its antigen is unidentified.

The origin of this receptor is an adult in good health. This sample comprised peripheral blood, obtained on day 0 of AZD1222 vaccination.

DNA for the CDR3: TGTGCCAGCAGCTCCGAGGGGGGGGTCCACGAGCAGTACTTC. As protein: CASSSEGGVHEQYF. The chain is built from TRBV7-6 and TRBJ2-7, with D perhaps matching TRBD2 (7 bases). V lost 4 bases and J lost 5, with 15 bases in between. CDR3 size: 14 residues. Per germline, CDR1 SGHVS and CDR2 FNYEAQ.